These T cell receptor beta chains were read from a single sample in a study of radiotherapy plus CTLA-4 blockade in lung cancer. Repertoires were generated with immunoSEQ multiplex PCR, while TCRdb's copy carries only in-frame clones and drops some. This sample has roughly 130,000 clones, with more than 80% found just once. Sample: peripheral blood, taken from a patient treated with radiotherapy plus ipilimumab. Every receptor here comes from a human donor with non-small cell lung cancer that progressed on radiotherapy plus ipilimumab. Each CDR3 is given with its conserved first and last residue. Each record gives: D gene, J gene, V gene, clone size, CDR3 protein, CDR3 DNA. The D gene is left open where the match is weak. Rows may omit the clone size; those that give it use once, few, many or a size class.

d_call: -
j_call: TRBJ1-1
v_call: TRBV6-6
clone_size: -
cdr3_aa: CASSYLGNTEAFF
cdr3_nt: TGTGCCAGCAGTTACCTCGGGAACACTGAAGCTTTCTTT

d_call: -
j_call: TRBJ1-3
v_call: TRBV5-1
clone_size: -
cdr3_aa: CASSPGQNRAGNTIYF
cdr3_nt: TGCGCCAGCAGCCCCGGACAGAACAGAGCAGGAAACACCATATATTTT

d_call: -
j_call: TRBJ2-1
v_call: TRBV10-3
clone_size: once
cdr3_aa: CAISEWGLADSVGDEQFF
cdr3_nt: TGTGCCATCAGTGAGTGGGGGCTAGCGGATTCAGTGGGAGATGAGCAGTTCTTC

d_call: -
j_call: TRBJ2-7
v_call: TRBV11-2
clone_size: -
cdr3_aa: CASDSRGEQYF
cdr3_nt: TGTGCCAGCGATTCTCGAGGCGAGCAGTACTTC

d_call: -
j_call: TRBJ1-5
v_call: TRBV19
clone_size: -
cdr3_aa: CASSRGQPWLGNQPQHF
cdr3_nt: TGTGCCAGTAGTAGAGGACAGCCCTGGTTGGGCAATCAGCCCCAGCATTTT

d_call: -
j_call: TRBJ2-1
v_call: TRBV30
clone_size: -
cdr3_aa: CAWRAGNEQFF
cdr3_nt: TGTGCCTGGAGGGCCGGGAATGAGCAGTTCTTC

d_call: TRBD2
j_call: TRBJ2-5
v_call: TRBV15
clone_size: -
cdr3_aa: CATSREGGREGETQYF
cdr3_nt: TGTGCCACCAGCAGAGAAGGCGGCAGGGAGGGTGAGACCCAGTACTTC

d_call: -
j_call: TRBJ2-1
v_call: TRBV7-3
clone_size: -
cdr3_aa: CASSFDPNNEQFF
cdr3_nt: TGTGCCAGCAGCTTTGACCCCAACAATGAGCAGTTCTTC

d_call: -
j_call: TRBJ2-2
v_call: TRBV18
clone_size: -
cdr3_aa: CASSPLPTTPSRTGELFF
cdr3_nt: TGTGCCAGCTCACCGCTTCCAACCACCCCCAGCCGCACCGGGGAGCTGTTTTTT

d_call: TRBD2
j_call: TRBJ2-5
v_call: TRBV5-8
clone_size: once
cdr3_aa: CASSYSGNSETQYF
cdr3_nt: TGTGCCAGCAGCTATAGCGGGAATTCGGAGACCCAGTACTTC

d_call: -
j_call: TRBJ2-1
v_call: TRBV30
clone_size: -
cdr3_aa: CAWKAPSYNEQFF
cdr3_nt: TGTGCCTGGAAAGCACCTTCCTACAATGAGCAGTTCTTC

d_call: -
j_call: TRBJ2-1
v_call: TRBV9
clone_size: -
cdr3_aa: CASSVGPYNEQFF
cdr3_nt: TGTGCCAGCAGCGTAGGGCCCTACAATGAGCAGTTCTTC

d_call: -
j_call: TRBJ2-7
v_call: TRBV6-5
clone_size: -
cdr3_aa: CASSLVRGEQYF
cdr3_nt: TGTGCCAGCAGCCTCGTGAGGGGGGAGCAGTACTTC

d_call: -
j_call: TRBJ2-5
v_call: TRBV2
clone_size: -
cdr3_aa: CASRADSKETQYF
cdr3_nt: TGTGCCAGCAGGGCTGACAGTAAAGAGACCCAGTACTTC

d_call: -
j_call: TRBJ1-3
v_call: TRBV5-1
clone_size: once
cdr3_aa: CASSLEGFGNTIYF
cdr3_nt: TGCGCCAGCAGCTTGGAAGGGTTTGGAAACACCATATATTTT

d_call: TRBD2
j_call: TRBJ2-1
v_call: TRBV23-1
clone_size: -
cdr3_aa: CASSQFPRPSGIYNEQFF
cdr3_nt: TGCGCCAGCAGTCAATTCCCCCGGCCTAGCGGGATCTACAATGAGCAGTTCTTC

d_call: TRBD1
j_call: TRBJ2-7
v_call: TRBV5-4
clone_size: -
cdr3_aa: CASSSGQERYEQYF
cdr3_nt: TGTGCCAGCAGTTCGGGACAGGAGAGGTACGAGCAGTACTTC

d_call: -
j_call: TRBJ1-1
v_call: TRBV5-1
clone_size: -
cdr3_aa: CASSLGSSGYTEAFF
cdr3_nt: TGCGCCAGCAGCTTGGGCTCCTCTGGGTACACTGAAGCTTTCTTT

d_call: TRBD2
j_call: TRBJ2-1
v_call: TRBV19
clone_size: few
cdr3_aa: CASSIGWAGGHNEQFF
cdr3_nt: TGTGCCAGTAGTATAGGATGGGCGGGAGGCCACAATGAGCAGTTCTTC

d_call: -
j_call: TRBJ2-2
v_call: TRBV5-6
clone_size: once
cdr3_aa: CASTRVGRGTGELFF
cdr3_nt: TGTGCCAGCACCCGTGTGGGGCGCGGGACCGGGGAGCTGTTTTTT

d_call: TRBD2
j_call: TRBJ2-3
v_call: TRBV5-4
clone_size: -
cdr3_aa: CASSFKRGSTDTQYF
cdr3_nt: TGTGCCAGCAGCTTCAAGCGGGGTAGCACAGATACGCAGTATTTT

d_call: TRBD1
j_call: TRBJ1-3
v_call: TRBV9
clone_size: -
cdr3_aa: CASSVGGTGGNTIYF
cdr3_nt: TGTGCCAGCAGCGTAGGAGGGACAGGAGGAAACACCATATATTTT

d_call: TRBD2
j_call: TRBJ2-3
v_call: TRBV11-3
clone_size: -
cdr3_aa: CASSLGLAGGGGDTQYF
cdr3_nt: TGTGCCAGCAGCTTGGGACTAGCGGGAGGGGGCGGAGATACGCAGTATTTT

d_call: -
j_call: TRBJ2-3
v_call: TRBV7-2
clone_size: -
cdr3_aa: CASSLVSTGVTDTQYF
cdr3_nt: TGTGCCAGCAGCTTAGTTTCGACCGGTGTCACAGATACGCAGTATTTT

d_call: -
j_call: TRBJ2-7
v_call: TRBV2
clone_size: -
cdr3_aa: CASSEGSEQYF
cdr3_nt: TGTGCCAGCTCAGAGGGATCCGAGCAGTACTTC

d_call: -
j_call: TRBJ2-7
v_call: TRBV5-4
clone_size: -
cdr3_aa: CASSLDTYEQYF
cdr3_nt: TGTGCCAGCAGCTTGGACACCTACGAGCAGTACTTC

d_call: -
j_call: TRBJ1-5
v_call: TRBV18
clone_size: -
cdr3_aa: CASSQGLPNQPQHF
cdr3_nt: TGTGCCAGCTCACAGGGGCTACCCAATCAGCCCCAGCATTTT

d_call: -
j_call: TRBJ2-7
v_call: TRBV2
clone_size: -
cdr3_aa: CASRWASGNYEQYF
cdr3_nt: TGTGCCAGCAGATGGGCGTCCGGAAACTACGAGCAGTACTTC

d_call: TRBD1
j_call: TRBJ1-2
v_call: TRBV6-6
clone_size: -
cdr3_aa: CASSFSGGRNYGYTF
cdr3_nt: TGTGCCAGCAGTTTCTCAGGGGGGAGGAATTATGGCTACACCTTC

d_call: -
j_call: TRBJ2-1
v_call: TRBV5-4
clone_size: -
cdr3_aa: CASSPGGEYNEQFF
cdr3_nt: TGTGCCAGCAGCCCCGGCGGGGAGTACAATGAGCAGTTCTTC

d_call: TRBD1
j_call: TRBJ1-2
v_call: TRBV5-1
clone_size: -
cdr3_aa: CASSLGQGGNYGYTF
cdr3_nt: TGCGCCAGCAGCTTGGGACAGGGTGGTAACTATGGCTACACCTTC

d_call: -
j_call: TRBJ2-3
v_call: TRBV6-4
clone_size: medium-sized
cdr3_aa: CASSDKVGTDTQYF
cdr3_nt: TGTGCCAGCAGTGACAAGGTGGGCACAGATACGCAGTATTTT

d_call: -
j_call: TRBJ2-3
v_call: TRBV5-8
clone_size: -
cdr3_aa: CASSLAGTDTQYF
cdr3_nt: TGTGCCAGCAGCCTCGCGGGCACAGATACGCAGTATTTT

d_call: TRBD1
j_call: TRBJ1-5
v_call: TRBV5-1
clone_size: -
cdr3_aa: CASSLGGQGGQPQHF
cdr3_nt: TGCGCCAGCAGCTTGGGAGGACAGGGAGGTCAGCCCCAGCATTTT

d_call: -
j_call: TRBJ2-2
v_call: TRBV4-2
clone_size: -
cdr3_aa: CASSNDKDRDTGELFF
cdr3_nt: TGTGCCAGCAGCAACGACAAGGACAGAGACACCGGGGAGCTGTTTTTT

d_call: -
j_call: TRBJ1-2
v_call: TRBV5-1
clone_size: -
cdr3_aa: CASSPEGSGYGYTF
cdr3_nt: TGCGCCAGCAGCCCGGAAGGGTCGGGCTATGGCTACACCTTC

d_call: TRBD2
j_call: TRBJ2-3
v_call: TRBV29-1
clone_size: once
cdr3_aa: CSVDGGTSGWVTQYF
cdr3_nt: TGCAGCGTTGACGGGGGGACTAGCGGATGGGTAACGCAGTATTTT

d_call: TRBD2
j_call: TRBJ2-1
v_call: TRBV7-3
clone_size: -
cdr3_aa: CASSRPGGRMNEQFF
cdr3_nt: TGTGCCAGCAGTCGTCCGGGAGGGCGGATGAATGAGCAGTTCTTC

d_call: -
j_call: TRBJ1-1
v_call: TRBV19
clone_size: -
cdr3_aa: CASSIEPAMNTEAFF
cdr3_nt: TGTGCCAGTAGTATAGAGCCGGCGATGAACACTGAAGCTTTCTTT

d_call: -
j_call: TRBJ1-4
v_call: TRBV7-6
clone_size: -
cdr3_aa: CASSLLPGVGSANEKLFF
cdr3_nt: TGTGCCAGCAGCTTACTCCCCGGGGTCGGTAGCGCTAATGAAAAACTGTTTTTT

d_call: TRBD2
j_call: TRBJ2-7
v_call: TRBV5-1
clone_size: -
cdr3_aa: CASSPSAREVPLLNF
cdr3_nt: TGCGCCAGCAGCCCCTCGGCGCGGGAGGTCCCCCTCCTGAACTTC

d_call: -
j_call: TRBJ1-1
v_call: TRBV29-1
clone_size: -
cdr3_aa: CSVGTGNTEAFF
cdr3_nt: TGCAGCGTTGGGACGGGGAACACTGAAGCTTTCTTT

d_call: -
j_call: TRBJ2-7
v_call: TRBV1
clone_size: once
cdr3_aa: CTSSLGDSLNSYEQYF
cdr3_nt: TGCACCAGCAGCCTGGGTGACTCATTAAACTCCTACGAGCAGTACTTC

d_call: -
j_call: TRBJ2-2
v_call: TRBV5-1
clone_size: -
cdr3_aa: CASSLVSTGELFF
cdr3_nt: TGCGCCAGCAGCTTGGTTTCTACCGGGGAGCTGTTTTTT

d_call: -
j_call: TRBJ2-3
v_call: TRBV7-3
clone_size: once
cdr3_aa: CASSLRSPTDTQYF
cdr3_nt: TGTGCCAGCAGCCTTAGGTCCCCCACAGATACGCAGTATTTT

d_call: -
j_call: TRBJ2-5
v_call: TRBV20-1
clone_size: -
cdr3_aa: CSARKETQYF
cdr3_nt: TGCAGTGCAAGGAAAGAGACCCAGTACTTC

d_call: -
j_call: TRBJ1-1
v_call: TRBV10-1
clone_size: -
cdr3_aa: CASSEWVIMNTEAFF
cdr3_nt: TGCGCCAGCAGTGAGTGGGTCATCATGAACACTGAAGCTTTCTTT

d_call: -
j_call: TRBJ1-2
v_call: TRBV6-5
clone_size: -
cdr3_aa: CASSGGLYGYTF
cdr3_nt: TGTGCCAGCTCCGGGGGCCTCTATGGCTACACCTTC

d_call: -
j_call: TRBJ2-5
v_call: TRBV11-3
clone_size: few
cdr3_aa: CASSGRTGVGTQYF
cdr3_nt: TGTGCCAGCAGCGGGCGGACTGGGGTCGGGACCCAGTACTTC

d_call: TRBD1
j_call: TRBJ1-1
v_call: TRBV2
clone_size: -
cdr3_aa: CASRGTGFTEAFF
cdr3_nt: TGTGCCAGCAGGGGGACAGGGTTCACTGAAGCTTTCTTT

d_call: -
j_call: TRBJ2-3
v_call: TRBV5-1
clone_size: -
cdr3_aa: CASRNAAGTDTQYF
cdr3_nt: TGCGCCAGCAGAAACGCAGCGGGCACAGATACGCAGTATTTT

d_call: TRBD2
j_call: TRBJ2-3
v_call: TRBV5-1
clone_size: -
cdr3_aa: CASSPSVSSGIRNTQYF
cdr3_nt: TGCGCCAGCAGCCCTAGTGTTTCCAGCGGGATAAGAAATACGCAGTATTTT

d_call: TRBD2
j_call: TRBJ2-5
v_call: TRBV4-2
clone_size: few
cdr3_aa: CASSQGATSGRGETQYF
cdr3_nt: TGTGCCAGCAGCCAAGGGGCGACTAGCGGGAGGGGGGAGACCCAGTACTTC

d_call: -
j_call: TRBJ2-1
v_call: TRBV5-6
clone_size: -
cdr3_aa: CASSLDRNEQFF
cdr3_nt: TGTGCCAGCAGCTTGGATCGCAATGAGCAGTTCTTC

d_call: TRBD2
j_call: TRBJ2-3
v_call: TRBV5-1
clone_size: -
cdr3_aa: CASSSGSRTDTQYF
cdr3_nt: TGCGCCAGCAGTAGCGGGAGTCGCACAGATACGCAGTATTTT

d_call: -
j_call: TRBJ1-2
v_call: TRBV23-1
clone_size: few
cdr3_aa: CASSQVEGANYGYTF
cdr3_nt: TGCGCCAGCAGTCAAGTCGAGGGCGCTAACTATGGCTACACCTTC

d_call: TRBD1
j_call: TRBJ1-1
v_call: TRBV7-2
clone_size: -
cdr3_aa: CASSRQGITEAFF
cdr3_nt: TGTGCCAGCAGCCGACAGGGAATCACTGAAGCTTTCTTT

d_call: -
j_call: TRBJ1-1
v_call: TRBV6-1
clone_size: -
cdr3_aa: CASISQGNTEAFF
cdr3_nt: TGTGCCAGCATTTCACAGGGGAACACTGAAGCTTTCTTT

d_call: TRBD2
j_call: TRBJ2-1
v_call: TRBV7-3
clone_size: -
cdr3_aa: CASSLMSHSGTSVNEQFF
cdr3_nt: TGTGCCAGCAGCTTAATGTCACATAGTGGGACTAGCGTCAATGAGCAGTTCTTC